What follows describes a single T cell receptor (beta chain). This record comes from a study of tumor-infiltrating lymphocytes in primary liver carcinoma. In addition to blood RNA drawn from unsorted whole blood, germline DNA was extracted. The V end was cut by 9 bases, the J end by 2 bases, with 13 bases between. The CDR3 length is 13 residues. From germline, CDR1 is ENHRY and CDR2 SYGVKD. TCR beta cDNA was prepared out of approximately 500 ng total RNA by means of a constant-region primer. ARM-PCR was slightly modified, and three nested multiplex PCR rounds with it gave rise to the TCR beta libraries. TRBV1-TRBV30 forward primers paired with a C-beta reverse primer were used in the first two PCR rounds, which ran roughly 9 cycles each. Using its own MiXCR run on the multiplex PCR reads, TCRdb lists one record per CDR3 protein. The sample shows 300,000 to 400,000 distinct CDR3 sequences, roughly 61% of them seen only once.

Sequencing input: peripheral blood. V gene TRBV10-3 combines with J gene TRBJ1-2; D unresolved. The receptor was derived from a man aged 35-49 years with primary liver carcinoma and hepatitis B virus infection. CDR3 bases: TGTGCCATTGGCGCAGACGACAACTATGGCTACACCTTC. It translates to CAIGADDNYGYTF.